A selection of T cell receptor beta chains follows, all from one sample in a study of T cell repertoires in cytomegalovirus infection. A single record per CDR3 protein comes from TCRdb applying MiXCR to the reads. In the table there are some 700,000 distinct CDR3 sequences, under 40% of which are singletons. What was sequenced was PBMCs. The receptors shown here come from a human donor in good health (CMV status not recorded). Some clones in this sample may be carry-over from other donors' samples. Each CDR3 is given with its conserved first and last residue. Each record gives: J gene, clone size, D gene, V gene, CDR3 protein, CDR3 DNA. A D gene is named only where the DNA matches it firmly. The size of a clone is reported for some rows only, either as once, few or many, or as a class for expanded clones.

J gene: TRBJ2-7
clone size: NA
D gene: TRBD2
V gene: TRBV10-3
CDR3 protein: CAITGGDGAYEQYF
CDR3 DNA: TGTGCCATCACCGGGGGGGACGGCGCCTACGAGCAGTACTTC

J gene: TRBJ1-1
clone size: NA
D gene: NA
V gene: TRBV12-3/TRBV12-4
CDR3 protein: CASSLPRAEAFF
CDR3 DNA: TGTGCCAGCAGTCTCCCTCGGGCTGAAGCTTTCTTT

J gene: TRBJ2-7
clone size: NA
D gene: TRBD1
V gene: TRBV19
CDR3 protein: CASSRFPYTGQGTAEQYF
CDR3 DNA: TGTGCCAGTAGTAGGTTCCCCTATACGGGACAGGGGACCGCCGAGCAGTACTTC

J gene: TRBJ2-5
clone size: many
D gene: NA
V gene: TRBV7-2
CDR3 protein: CASSLAGGLGETQYF
CDR3 DNA: TGTGCCAGCAGCTTAGCGGGGGGGCTCGGGGAGACCCAGTACTTC

J gene: TRBJ1-6
clone size: many
D gene: NA
V gene: TRBV5-4
CDR3 protein: CASSLEGTLNSPLHF
CDR3 DNA: TGTGCCAGCAGCTTGGAAGGGACCCTTAATTCACCCCTCCACTTT

J gene: TRBJ2-7
clone size: NA
D gene: NA
V gene: TRBV10-3
CDR3 protein: CAISESTRGEQYF
CDR3 DNA: TGTGCCATCAGTGAGTCGACTCGGGGCGAGCAGTACTTC

J gene: TRBJ1-2
clone size: many
D gene: NA
V gene: TRBV7-2
CDR3 protein: CASSSRGGRTNYGYTF
CDR3 DNA: TGTGCCAGCAGCTCCCGAGGGGGGAGGACTAACTATGGCTACACCTTC

J gene: TRBJ1-2
clone size: NA
D gene: NA
V gene: TRBV7-6
CDR3 protein: CASSSPGGEYGYTF
CDR3 DNA: TGTGCCAGCAGCTCCCCTGGGGGCGAGTATGGCTACACCTTC

J gene: TRBJ1-1
clone size: few
D gene: TRBD1
V gene: TRBV28
CDR3 protein: CASSTTGAGTEAFF
CDR3 DNA: TGTGCCAGCAGTACCACAGGGGCTGGGACTGAAGCTTTCTTT

J gene: TRBJ2-1
clone size: NA
D gene: TRBD2
V gene: TRBV18
CDR3 protein: CASSLATSGPNEQFF
CDR3 DNA: TGTGCCAGCTCACTAGCTACTAGCGGCCCCAATGAGCAGTTCTTC

J gene: TRBJ2-7
clone size: NA
D gene: NA
V gene: TRBV27
CDR3 protein: CASSLFYSYEQYF
CDR3 DNA: TGTGCCAGCAGCCTATTCTACTCCTACGAGCAGTACTTC

J gene: TRBJ2-5
clone size: NA
D gene: TRBD1
V gene: TRBV11-2
CDR3 protein: CASSQGSGQQETQYF
CDR3 DNA: TGTGCCAGCAGCCAAGGGTCGGGACAGCAAGAGACCCAGTACTTC

J gene: TRBJ1-3
clone size: NA
D gene: NA
V gene: TRBV7-8
CDR3 protein: CASSLARIRGGPGGNTIYF
CDR3 DNA: TGTGCCAGCAGCTTAGCGCGAATTCGGGGGGGGCCTGGGGGAAACACCATATATTTT